A single sample is the source of the 10 T cell receptor beta chains below, sequenced in a study of T cell responses to AZD1222 COVID-19 vaccine. The data were produced by immunoSEQ multiplex PCR, yet TCRdb's version contains in-frame clones alone and is incomplete. The sample gives some 150,000 clones, roughly 90% of which show up once; 4% to 4.5% is in the top ten. The sequenced sample was peripheral blood, obtained 28 days after the second AZD1222 dose. Receptors originate from an adult who received the AZD1222 COVID-19 vaccine.

The chain joins TRBV28 to TRBJ1-2; D unresolved. This CDR3 region has 15 residues. Trimming took off 3 bases at V and 1 base at J, with 12 bases between the two ends. CDR1 and CDR2 (germline): MDHEN, SYDVKM. CDR3 protein: CASSFGGFVNYGYTF. The CDR3 DNA sequence: TGTGCCAGCAGTTTCGGTGGGTTTGTTAACTATGGCTACACCTTC.

The V call is TRBV7-9, the J call TRBJ2-7; unclear D gene. The ends were cut back, 4 bases at V and 3 bases at J, with 19 bases in the middle. CDR3 length equals 16 residues. Germline V gene sequence: CDR1 SEHNR, CDR2 FQNEAQ (reference sequence). CDR3 bases: TGTGCCAGCAGCTCCACCTACACAGAGACGTTCTACGAGCAGTACTTC. It encodes CASSSTYTETFYEQYF.

J is TRBJ1-1 and V is TRBV5-8, with 7 bases matching TRBD1. V was pared by 3 bases and J by 1 base, with 6 bases of the junction left unmatched. The length of the CDR3 is 15 residues. In germline, CDR1 is SGHTS, CDR2 YDEGEE. CDR3 amino acids: CASSSLHRGNTEAFF. In DNA, the CDR3 is TGTGCCAGCAGCTCTTTACACAGGGGGAACACTGAAGCTTTCTTT.

The chain employs TRBV19 and TRBJ1-1, with D possibly being TRBD1 (6 bases). The CDR3 has 13 residues. Trimming shortened V by 6 bases and J by 6 bases, and 14 bases separated the two germline ends. CDR1 is LNHDA and CDR2 is SQIVND in the germline V gene (reference sequence). CDR3 nucleotide sequence: TGTGCCAGTAGAGACGTGGGGGCCTCTGAAGCTTTCTTT. It yields the protein CASRDVGASEAFF.

The chain joins TRBV9 to TRBJ1-2; D is uncertain. V was cut by 4 bases and J by 8 bases, with 9 bases left in between. Germline CDR1 is SGDLS and CDR2 is YYNGEE. This CDR3 has 11 amino acids. CDR3 DNA: TGTGCCAGCAGCCCCCTTAGCGGCTACACCTTC. As protein: CASSPLSGYTF.

The chain recombines TRBV2 with TRBJ1-5; D is perhaps TRBD1 (5 bases). Trimming took 6 bases from V and 13 from J, leaving 19 bases between them. The CDR3 spans 13 residues. Germline V gene lookup returns CDR1 SNHLY and CDR2 FYNNEI. CDR3 residues: CASRSGTQRPQHF. The CDR3 DNA reads as TGTGCCAGCAGATCCGGGACCCAACGCCCGCAGCATTTT. Full variable domain (outside the CDR3, taken from reference TRBV2 and TRBJ1-5): EPEVTQTPSHQVTQMGQEVILRCVPISNHLYFYWYRQILGQKVEFLVSFYNNEISEKSEIFDDQFSVERPDGSNFTLKIRSTKLEDSAMYFCASRSGTQRPQHFGDGTRLSIL.

The V gene is TRBV14, the J gene TRBJ1-6; D unclear. Trimming removed 4 bases at V and 5 bases at J, with 6 bases between. The CDR3 contains 13 residues. CDR1 and CDR2 (germline): SGHDN, FVKESK. The CDR3 DNA reads as TGTGCCAGCAGCCCTGGTAATAATTCACCCCTCCACTTT. Its protein is CASSPGNNSPLHF.

Concerning this clone: Different DNA sequences within this sample yield the same CDR3. V gene TRBV12-3 or TRBV12-4 combines with J gene TRBJ2-7; D call uncertain. The CDR3 is 12 residues long. Trimming cost V 5 bases and J 3 bases, with 8 bases left between them. The CDR3 sequence is CASSLGSYEQYF. The CDR3 DNA reads TGTGCCAGCAGTCTAGGCAGCTACGAGCAGTACTTC.

The chain couples TRBV10-1 to TRBJ2-5; D tentatively reads TRBD1 or TRBD2 (5 bases each). Germline CDR1 and CDR2: WNHNN and SYGVQD (reference sequence). Trimming took 6 bases from V and 0 from J, leaving 14 bases between them. The CDR3 contains 15 residues. The CDR3 reads CASRSTLGDQETQYF. As DNA, the CDR3 is TGCGCCAGCAGGAGTACCTTGGGGGACCAAGAGACCCAGTACTTC.

This rearrangement joins TRBV11-3 to TRBJ2-5, with D hard to call. Trimming pared 1 base from V and 7 bases from J, leaving 7 bases between. CDR3 length: 12 residues. Germline lookup yields CDR1 SGHNT and CDR2 YENEEA. Here the CDR3 reads CASSLGSGTQYF. The CDR3 region has the DNA TGTGCCAGCAGCTTAGGTTCTGGGACCCAGTACTTC. The full variable domain, with the rest looked up from reference TRBV11-3 and TRBJ2-5, is EAGVVQSPRYKIIEKKQPVAFWCNPISGHNTLYWYLQNLGQGPELLIRYENEEAVDDSQLPKDRFSAERLKGVDSTLKIQPAELGDSAVYLCASSLGSGTQYFGPGTRLLVL.